This record concerns one T cell receptor beta chain sequence. Its antigen remains unidentified. This may be a read error, as it is one base from a much larger clone. CDR3 size: 15 residues. Germline loops: CDR1 MGHRA, CDR2 YSYEKL. The sample originates from a study of T-cell reconstitution after alpha-beta-depleted transplantation in children. General study points: At day 60, the high TCRbeta diversity found in some patients originated from recipient T cells and thymic progenitors that had survived.

Preparation of the TCRbeta library used unique molecular identifiers. A single record per CDR3 protein comes from TCRdb applying MiXCR to the PCR reads. This sample has 700,000 to 950,000 distinct CDR3 sequences, with roughly 15% found just once. This chain connects TRBV4-1 to TRBJ2-1, with 11 bases matching TRBD2. The closer fit of TRBJ2-7 to the DNA end suggests the J call may be wrong. The sequence was obtained from a male patient younger than 18 who had a stem cell transplant for acute lymphoblastic leukemia, so the T cells may come from the graft donor. The sequenced sample was PBMCs, mostly from graft donor cells, obtained 360 days after TCRalphabeta/CD19-depleted stem cell transplant. CDR3: CASSSLGLADNEQYF. In nucleotides, the CDR3 is TGCGCCAGCAGCTCGCTGGGACTAGCGGACAATGAGCAGTACTTC.